The present entry profiles one T cell receptor (beta chain) with its context. Its antigen is as yet unknown. The data derive from a study of OX40 agonist ivuxolimab in advanced cancers. Study summary: Every patient in dose escalation had hepatocellular carcinoma, melanoma, renal cell or head and neck cancer.

Autoimmune disease history or systemic immunosuppression barred patients. Sequencing was performed with immunoSEQ multiplex PCR; in TCRdb, only in-frame clones are kept and a portion is missing. The sample includes about 95,000 clones, roughly nine tenths seen only once; the top ten take around 2.6%. The CDR3 sequence is 12 residues long. Germline V gives CDR1 SGHVS, CDR2 FQNEAQ. Trimming took 2 bases from V and 5 from J, leaving 6 bases between them. Study results and limitations: Relative to CD4+ cells, CD8+ T cells on average had more expanded clones.

This clonotype was obtained from an adult with an advanced solid tumor such as melanoma, head and neck, liver or kidney cancer. J is TRBJ2-5 and V is TRBV7-8; D possibly corresponds to TRBD2 (6 bases). This sample comprised CD4+ or CD8+ T cells sorted from blood, obtained in a trial of the OX40 agonist ivuxolimab. As DNA, the CDR3 is TGTGCCAGCAGCTTACTAGCGGAGACCCAGTACTTC. Its protein product is CASSLLAETQYF.